A selection of T cell receptor beta chains follows, all from one sample in a study of cytomegalovirus exposure and HLA in healthy donors. The data were produced by immunoSEQ multiplex PCR, yet TCRdb's version contains in-frame clones alone and is incomplete. The sample holds roughly 250,000 clones, under 80% seen once. Sequenced input: PBMCs. These receptors came from a female donor in good health and CMV-seronegative. The CDR3 runs from the conserved cysteine through the conserved F or W. The D gene is left open where the match is weak. The size of a clone is reported for some rows only, either as once, few or many, or as a class for expanded clones.

clone_size	d_call	v_call	j_call	cdr3_nt	cdr3_aa
few	.	TRBV6-5	TRBJ1-2	TGTGCCAGCAGGACAGGTTCTGGTGGCTACACCTTC	CASRTGSGGYTF
once	TRBD1	TRBV2	TRBJ1-5	TGTGCCAGCATGGGACAGGCCGACAATCAGCCCCAGCATTTT	CASMGQADNQPQHF
.	TRBD1	TRBV25-1	TRBJ1-2	TGTGCCAGCAGTGAAGGAGGGGGCAGGGTAACCTATGGCTACACCTTC	CASSEGGGRVTYGYTF
.	TRBD1	TRBV7-9	TRBJ1-2	TGTGCCAGCAGCCCGGGGGTTGCAGGGGGCTATGGCTACACCTTC	CASSPGVAGGYGYTF
.	TRBD1	TRBV10-3	TRBJ2-7	TGTGCCATCACAGATCCGGGACAGGGTGACGAGCAGTACTTC	CAITDPGQGDEQYF
.	.	TRBV25-1	TRBJ2-7	TGTGCCAGCGCCGGGTATTCCTCCTACGAGCAGTACTTC	CASAGYSSYEQYF
.	.	TRBV5-6	TRBJ2-7	TGTGCCAGCAGCCCGGTGTGGCAGGGCAACGAGCAGTACTTC	CASSPVWQGNEQYF
.	.	TRBV18	TRBJ1-2	TGTGCCAGCTCAAGAGAAGGAGGCTCTAACTATGGCTACACCTTC	CASSREGGSNYGYTF
few	TRBD2	TRBV2	TRBJ2-3	TGTGCCAGCAGTGAAACTAGCGGGAGGGCCGAAGATTATTTT	CASSETSGRAEDYF
.	.	TRBV10-1	TRBJ1-3	TGCGCCAGCACCGACAATTCTGGAAACACCATATATTTT	CASTDNSGNTIYF
.	TRBD2	TRBV10-3	TRBJ2-2	TGTGCCATCACGGAGGCTTTGGCGGGAGGTACCGGGGAGCTGTTTTTT	CAITEALAGGTGELFF
.	.	TRBV27	TRBJ2-2	TGTGCCAGCAGTCTTTATGAGCTGACCGGGGAGCTGTTTTTT	CASSLYELTGELFF
.	.	TRBV6-1	TRBJ1-3	TGTGCCAGCAGGGACTGGGACTTCTCTGGAAACACCATATATTTT	CASRDWDFSGNTIYF
.	.	TRBV5-1	TRBJ1-1	TGCGCCAGCAGCTTGTCGAGCGGGGGTCTGAACACTGAAGCTTTCTTT	CASSLSSGGLNTEAFF
.	TRBD1	TRBV7-9	TRBJ1-4	TGTGCCAGCAGCTCACACGGGACAGAGAATGAAAAACTGTTTTTT	CASSSHGTENEKLFF
.	TRBD1	TRBV7-8	TRBJ2-7	TGTGCCAGTACCCGACAGGGACGCACCCACGAGCAGTACTTC	CASTRQGRTHEQYF
.	TRBD2	TRBV7-9	TRBJ2-3	TGTGCCAGCAGCAAAGCGGGAGTAGATACGCAGTATTTT	CASSKAGVDTQYF
.	.	TRBV7-9	TRBJ2-2	TGTGCCAGCAGCCTCCGGGACACCTTACCCGGGGAGCTGTTTTTT	CASSLRDTLPGELFF
.	TRBD2	TRBV7-2	TRBJ2-3	TGTGCCAGCAGGACCAGACTAGCGGGAGAAGATACGCAGTATTTT	CASRTRLAGEDTQYF
.	TRBD1	TRBV6-5	TRBJ1-2	TGTGCCAGCAGCCCAGGACAGGGATGGTATGGCTACACCTTC	CASSPGQGWYGYTF
.	.	TRBV14	TRBJ1-6	TGTGCCAGCAGCCCCAGGCTGTCGGATTCACCCCTCCACTTT	CASSPRLSDSPLHF
few	TRBD1	TRBV6-1	TRBJ2-1	TGTGCCACCTTAAACAGGGGGAGCTCCTACAATGAGCAGTTCTTC	CATLNRGSSYNEQFF
.	TRBD2	TRBV11-2	TRBJ2-7	TGTGCCAGCAGCCCCGTCCGACTCGGGCGAGGGACTAGCGGGAGTAGGCAGTACTTC	CASSPVRLGRGTSGSRQYF
.	.	TRBV19	TRBJ1-1	TGTGCCAGTAACCTACAGGTGGGCAACACTGAAGCTTTCTTT	CASNLQVGNTEAFF
.	TRBD1	TRBV7-7	TRBJ2-3	TGTGCTAGCAGCCCCTCCCCAGGGGGAGATACGCAGTATTTT	CASSPSPGGDTQYF
.	TRBD2	TRBV5-4	TRBJ2-1	TGTGCCAGCAGCCTTAGTAGCGGGAGTGAATACAATGAGCAGTTCTTC	CASSLSSGSEYNEQFF
few	.	TRBV27	TRBJ1-1	TGTGCCAGCAGCCCTAGACGGGACACTGAAGCTTTCTTT	CASSPRRDTEAFF
.	.	TRBV12-1	TRBJ2-7	TGTGCCAGCAGCTTTAGTCCCGCTAGCGGGAGCTCCTACGAGCAGTACTTC	CASSFSPASGSSYEQYF
.	.	TRBV15	TRBJ2-7	TGTGCCACCAGCAGAGATGCGGGCTCCTACGAGCAGTACTTC	CATSRDAGSYEQYF
.	TRBD1	TRBV13	TRBJ1-6	TGTGCCAGCAGCGCCGACAGGGAACGCGGTCCCAATTCACCCCTCCACTTT	CASSADRERGPNSPLHF
.	TRBD1	TRBV7-9	TRBJ2-4	TGTGCCAGCAGCTCTGGTGGGGACAGGGTAAACATTCAGTACTTC	CASSSGGDRVNIQYF
.	.	TRBV29-1	TRBJ1-5	TGCAGCGTTGCAGGGGCGGGTCAGCCCCAGCATTTT	CSVAGAGQPQHF
.	TRBD1	TRBV7-9	TRBJ2-2	TGTGCCAGCAGCTTAAGGGACAGGGGATCCGGGGAGCTGTTTTTT	CASSLRDRGSGELFF
.	.	TRBV7-2	TRBJ1-1	TGTGCCAGCAGCACGTGGGCAGCGGGCACTGAAGCTTTCTTT	CASSTWAAGTEAFF
.	.	TRBV18	TRBJ1-2	TGTGCCAGCTCACCAAGGGGCACCTCACTGGAACACTATGGCTACACCTTC	CASSPRGTSLEHYGYTF
.	TRBD2	TRBV5-1	TRBJ2-5	TGCGCCAGCAGCCCTTCAGCGGGGTCCCAAGAGACCCAGTACTTC	CASSPSAGSQETQYF
.	TRBD1	TRBV19	TRBJ1-2	TGTGCCAGTAGGCCCATATCGACAGGGGGCGGATATGGCTACACCTTC	CASRPISTGGGYGYTF
.	TRBD2	TRBV2	TRBJ2-3	TGTGCCAGCAGTGACCAGGGCCAACTAGCGGGGTTATTCACAGATACGCAGTATTTT	CASSDQGQLAGLFTDTQYF
few	.	TRBV11-2	TRBJ2-7	TGTGCCAGCAGCTTAGGTTATCCCCCCCCAGGGTTGTCGTCCGAGCAGTACTTC	CASSLGYPPPGLSSEQYF
.	TRBD2	TRBV7-2	TRBJ2-2	TGTGCCAGCAGCCAAGGGAGCGGGAGAGTTGGTACCGGGGAGCTGTTTTTT	CASSQGSGRVGTGELFF
.	TRBD2	TRBV7-8	TRBJ2-1	TGTGCCAGCAGCTTTGGGACTAGCGGGGCCCTCAAACGAAATGAGCAGTTCTTC	CASSFGTSGALKRNEQFF
few	.	TRBV2	TRBJ1-2	TGTGCCAGCAAAAGGACGGGAATCTATGGCTACACCTTC	CASKRTGIYGYTF
.	.	TRBV7-2	TRBJ2-3	TGTGCCAGCAGCTTAGGGGCGGGCTTCACAGATACGCAGTATTTT	CASSLGAGFTDTQYF
.	.	TRBV5-1	TRBJ1-1	TGCGCCAGCAGCTTGTCCGGCACTGAAGCTTTCTTT	CASSLSGTEAFF
.	.	TRBV7-9	TRBJ2-7	TGTGCCAGCAGCTCGACAAACGAGCAGTACTTC	CASSSTNEQYF
.	TRBD2	TRBV7-9	TRBJ2-7	TGTGCCAGCAGCGGATGGGAGCGGGAGTCGTCCGAGCAGTACTTC	CASSGWERESSEQYF
.	.	TRBV28	TRBJ1-5	TGTGCCAGCAGCTCACGACAGCCAAGTCAGCCCCAGCATTTT	CASSSRQPSQPQHF
.	TRBD1	TRBV5-1	TRBJ2-5	TGCGCCAGCAGCCAGGACAGGGAAGAGACCCAGTACTTC	CASSQDREETQYF
.	.	TRBV28	TRBJ2-1	TGTGCCAGCAGTTTATGGACAGGATCCTACAATGAGCAGTTCTTC	CASSLWTGSYNEQFF
.	TRBD1	TRBV5-1	TRBJ2-6	TGCGCCAGCAGCGCCCGGGACAGAACCTTCTCTGGGGCCAACGTCCTGACTTTC	CASSARDRTFSGANVLTF
few	TRBD2	TRBV4-2	TRBJ2-1	TGTGCCAGCAGCCAAGATGTTGATAGCGGGAGGGCCAGTGGTAATGAGCAGTTCTTC	CASSQDVDSGRASGNEQFF
few	.	TRBV4-1	TRBJ2-5	TGCGCCAGCAGCCAAGGATTTCAGGACTTACAAGAGACCCAGTACTTC	CASSQGFQDLQETQYF
.	TRBD2	TRBV5-6	TRBJ2-5	TGTGCCAGCAGCTTGGTTCCAGCGGGAGGGGAAGAGACCCAGTACTTC	CASSLVPAGGEETQYF